Shown below are 28 T cell receptor beta chains from a single sample sequenced in a study of T cells in Graves' hyperthyroidism and ophthalmopathy. The TCR beta CDR3 regions underwent amplification using RNA transcripts as the source. Primed by the HTBI set, a first-round RT-PCR was run on the TCR CDR3. TCRdb called the multiplex PCR reads again in MiXCR, with one record for every CDR3 protein. This table has more than 500,000 distinct CDR3 sequences, around 42% appearing once. The sample consisted of peripheral blood or thyroid tissue (not recorded which). The receptors stem from an adult woman with Graves' disease, either hyperthyroidism or ophthalmopathy (not recorded which).

The V call is TRBV5-1, the J call TRBJ2-7, with TRBD2 matching over 11 bases. V lost 5 bases to trimming and J lost 0 bases; unmatched junction nucleotides: 4. The CDR3 extends over 15 amino acids. Germline lookup yields CDR1 SGHRS and CDR2 YFSETQ. This CDR3 is CASRSGLAASYEQYF. As DNA, the CDR3 is TGCGCCAGCAGGTCGGGACTAGCGGCCTCCTACGAGCAGTACTTC.

This clonotype was observed many times. This chain joins TRBV5-5 and TRBJ2-7, with no clear D. The V and J ends lost 1 base and 3 bases respectively, with 11 bases between them. The CDR3 contains 14 residues. In germline, CDR1 is SGHKS, CDR2 YYEKEE (reference sequence). CDR3 sequence reads: CASSLRVADYEQYF. CDR3 nucleotide sequence: TGTGCCAGCAGCTTGAGGGTTGCAGACTACGAGCAGTACTTC.

This rearrangement joins TRBV9 to TRBJ1-6; D gene unclear. Germline V CDR1 and CDR2: SGDLS, YYNGEE. V was shortened by 1 base and J by 0 bases, with 8 bases between the two germline ends. CDR3 length equals 16 residues. CDR3 loop: CASSVTESSYNSPLHF. In nucleotides, the CDR3 is TGTGCCAGCAGCGTAACAGAGAGCTCCTATAATTCACCCCTCCACTTT.

This clonotype has just a few counts. The CDR3 carries no conserved terminal phenylalanine or tryptophan, so it likely arises from a read error. The DNA is left out, because the CDR3 cannot be placed on it with certainty; the CDR3 is given as TCRdb lists it. This chain links TRBV19 with TRBJ1-1. Germline assignment: CDR1 LNHDA and CDR2 SQIVND (reference sequence). Counting both end residues, the CDR3 totals 8 amino acids. The CDR3 spells CASRGLAG.

This clonotype was detected ten times or more. J is TRBJ1-2 and V is TRBV5-1, with a tentative D call TRBD1 (5 bases). CDR1 is SGHRS, CDR2 YFSETQ, per germline. This CDR3 region has 14 residues. The ends were cut back, 5 bases at V and 6 bases at J, with 17 bases in the middle. The CDR3 sequence is CASRPGRLLDGYTF. The CDR3 DNA is TGCGCCAGCAGACCGGGACGCCTTTTAGATGGCTACACCTTC.

This clonotype was recorded at least ten times. The rearrangement uses TRBV19 and TRBJ2-7, with D tentatively TRBD1 or TRBD2 (5 bases each). The CDR3 extends over 15 amino acids. V was trimmed by 6 bases and J by 4 bases, leaving 19 bases between them. From germline, CDR1 is LNHDA and CDR2 SQIVND (reference sequence). The CDR3 spells CASSPRGGGSYEQYF. Written as DNA, the CDR3 is TGTGCCAGTAGCCCGAGGGGCGGCGGTTCTTACGAGCAGTACTTC.

This chain uses TRBV7-6 with TRBJ1-1, with D maybe TRBD1 (5 bases). V gave up 3 bases and J gave up 10 bases, with 12 bases separating them. The CDR3 extends over 12 amino acids. Looked up from germline, CDR1 is SGHVS and CDR2 is FNYEAQ. The CDR3 nucleotides read TGTGCCAGCAGCTTGCTGGGGGAGAGAGCTTTCTTT. Its translation is CASSLLGERAFF.

This sequence joins TRBV24-1 and TRBJ2-7; D is unclear. V was shortened by 2 bases and J by 4 bases, with 14 bases between the two germline ends. Germline CDR1 and CDR2: KGHDR and SFDVKD. This CDR3 has 15 amino acids. As DNA, the CDR3 is TGTGCCACCAGTGATTCGAGCAAGGTACTTTACGAGCAGTACTTC. Translated: CATSDSSKVLYEQYF.

The rearrangement joins TRBV19 to TRBJ1-5; tentatively, D is TRBD1 (5 bases). CDR1 LNHDA and CDR2 SQIVND come from the germline V gene (reference sequence). The V end was cut by 8 bases, the J end by 13 bases, with 18 bases between. The CDR3 contains 12 residues. CDR3 protein: CASDDPGQDQHF. The CDR3 DNA is TGTGCCAGTGATGATCCGGGGCAGGATCAGCATTTT.

In its sample, this clonotype was seen many times. The chain has TRBV12-3 or TRBV12-4 and TRBJ1-1; D gene ambiguous. The length of the CDR3 is 13 residues. Trimming took off 8 bases at V and 2 bases at J, with 12 bases between the two ends. The CDR3 protein is CASCPSFNTEAFF. For the CDR3, the DNA is TGTGCCAGCTGTCCCTCCTTCAACACTGAAGCTTTCTTT.

V and J are TRBV20-1 and TRBJ1-2; weak D call: TRBD1 (5 bases). This CDR3 comprises 16 residues. Deletions cut 5 bases from V and 6 bases from J, with 25 bases between. Germline V gene sequence: CDR1 DFQATT, CDR2 SNEGSKA (reference sequence). DNA for the CDR3: TGCAGTGCTTTGGAGGGCGCGGGTACCGGGGACGATGGCTACACCTTC. Protein sequence: CSALEGAGTGDDGYTF.

This chain links TRBV20-1 with TRBJ1-5; weak D call: TRBD1 (6 bases). V lost 6 bases and J lost 0, with 15 bases in between. The germline CDR1 and CDR2 sequences are DFQATT and SNEGSKA (reference sequence). This CDR3 has 15 amino acids. The CDR3 reads CSAPRGANSNQPQHF. CDR3 bases: TGCAGTGCCCCTCGGGGGGCTAATAGCAATCAGCCCCAGCATTTT.

This clonotype has a single count. This chain joins TRBV2 and TRBJ2-7; tentatively, D is TRBD1 or TRBD2 (5 bases each). This CDR3 spans 14 amino acids. Trimming cost V 6 bases and J 3 bases, with 15 bases left between them. Germline V gene sequence: CDR1 SNHLY, CDR2 FYNNEI. The chain's CDR3 is CASSLARGGYEQYF. In DNA, the CDR3 is TGTGCCAGCAGCTTGGCTCGGGGCGGCTACGAGCAGTACTTC.

The J gene is TRBJ1-1, the V gene TRBV7-2; D perhaps matches TRBD1 (5 bases). This CDR3 region has 17 residues. Looked up from germline, CDR1 is SGHTA and CDR2 is FQGNSA. Trimming pared 1 base from V and 0 bases from J, leaving 15 bases between. CDR3 coding DNA: TGTGCCAGCAGCTTAGGAACCGGACAAAGCATGAACACTGAAGCTTTCTTT. It yields the protein CASSLGTGQSMNTEAFF.

This clonotype was counted ten times or more. V and J are TRBV13 and TRBJ1-1, with a tentative D call TRBD1 (6 bases). V was clipped by 5 bases and J by 3 bases, with 10 bases between them. Germline V gives CDR1 PRHDT, CDR2 FYEKMQ (reference sequence). This CDR3 contains 13 residues. CDR3 DNA sequence: TGTGCCAGCAGCAAACAGGGAGACACTGAAGCTTTCTTT. Protein: CASSKQGDTEAFF.

This clonotype was counted ten times or more. V and J are TRBV6-6 and TRBJ1-5, with D maybe TRBD1 (5 bases). Trimming cost V 4 bases and J 0 bases, with 10 bases left between them. Germline CDR1 MNHNY, CDR2 SVGAGI (reference sequence). The CDR3 consists of 15 residues. CDR3 amino acids: CASSFGTFSNQPQHF. Here the CDR3 DNA reads TGTGCCAGCAGTTTTGGGACCTTTAGCAATCAGCCCCAGCATTTT.

This clonotype has a count of ten or more. V usage is TRBV6-1 and J usage is TRBJ1-5; no reliable D call. This CDR3 contains 14 residues. V lost 2 bases to trimming and J lost 6 bases, with 11 bases between them. Per germline, CDR1 MNHNS and CDR2 SASEGT. The CDR3 is CASSEWPSSQPQHF. The CDR3 DNA is TGTGCCAGCAGTGAATGGCCGTCATCTCAGCCCCAGCATTTT.

The chain couples TRBV2 to TRBJ1-1; D not certain. CDR1 SNHLY and CDR2 FYNNEI come from the germline V gene. V was clipped by 2 bases and J by 3 bases, with 7 bases between them. This CDR3 has 13 amino acids. Here the CDR3 reads CASSEQIDTEAFF. CDR3 DNA: TGTGCCAGCAGTGAACAGATCGACACTGAAGCTTTCTTT.

This clonotype was observed many times. The V call is TRBV4-2, the J call TRBJ2-7; 8 positions agree with TRBD2. Germline loops: CDR1 LGHNA, CDR2 YNFKEQ. CDR3 size: 15 residues. J lost 7 bases, V lost 0 bases, and 8 bases had no gene match. The CDR3 protein is CASSQDKAGAWEQYF. The CDR3 DNA reads TGTGCCAGCAGCCAAGATAAAGCGGGAGCGTGGGAGCAGTACTTC.

This clonotype was seen a handful of times. In DNA, the CDR3 is TGTGCCAGTAGTATGCAGGGCCGGACCTACGAGCAGTACTTC. Amino acids: CASSMQGRTYEQYF. The genes are TRBV19 and TRBJ2-7; D may be TRBD1 (5 bases). V lost 3 bases and J lost 2, with 11 bases in between. Germline V gene sequence: CDR1 LNHDA, CDR2 SQIVND (reference sequence). This CDR3 region has 14 residues.

This clonotype was seen ten or more times. The chain carries TRBV5-8 and TRBJ1-1; TRBD1 aligns across 7 bases. The V gene's germline CDR1 is SGHTS and CDR2 YDEGEE. J lost 11 bases, V lost 2 bases, and 12 bases had no gene match. The CDR3 covers 14 residues. In DNA, the CDR3 is TGTGCCAGCAGCTTAGAGACAGGGCAAGTGACCGCTTTCTTT. As protein: CASSLETGQVTAFF. Full variable domain (remainder filled in from reference TRBV5-8 and TRBJ1-1): EAGVTQSPTHLIKTRGQQATLRCSPISGHTSVYWYQQALGLGLQFLLWYDEGEERNRGNFPPRFSGRQFPNYSSELNVNALELEDSALYLCASSLETGQVTAFFGQGTRLTVV.

As concerns this clonotype: One end of the junction does not line up with germline, which may come from a read error. V usage is TRBV7-9 and J usage is TRBJ2-2; tentative D call: TRBD2 (5 bases). Germline CDR1 is SEHNR and CDR2 is FQNEAQ (reference sequence). This CDR3 spans 13 amino acids. The CDR3 DNA is TGTGCCAGCAGCTCCGGTCCTCCCGGGGAGCTGCCTTTT. Protein: CASSSGPPGELPF.

This clonotype showed up many times. The V gene is TRBV10-3, the J gene TRBJ1-1, with TRBD1 matching 9 bases. The CDR3 spans 21 residues. The V gene's germline CDR1 is ENHRY and CDR2 SYGVKD. J lost 0 bases, V lost 0 bases, and 17 bases had no gene match. This chain's CDR3 is CAISESNPIEGQGSMNTEAFF. The CDR3 DNA reads TGTGCCATCAGTGAGTCGAACCCTATCGAAGGACAGGGGAGCATGAACACTGAAGCTTTCTTT.

The chain recombines TRBV20-1 with TRBJ2-5; 16 nucleotides align to TRBD2. The CDR3 is 16 residues long. The germline V gene encodes CDR1 DFQATT and CDR2 SNEGSKA (reference sequence). The V segment lost 8 bases and the J segment 5 bases; nucleotides outside the gene matches: 11. The CDR3 loop reads CSTTGTSGRARETQYF. CDR3 nucleotide sequence: TGCAGTACGACCGGGACTAGCGGGAGGGCTCGGGAGACCCAGTACTTC.

This clonotype was detected a few times. This chain connects TRBV28 to TRBJ2-7, with 16 positions matching TRBD2. The CDR3 is 17 amino acids. V was pared by 10 bases and J by 7 bases, with 16 bases of the junction left unmatched. CDR1 is MDHEN, CDR2 SYDVKM, per germline. The CDR3 protein is CATWPGLAGGGAEEQYF. The DNA for the CDR3 is TGTGCCACCTGGCCGGGACTAGCGGGAGGGGGGGCGGAGGAGCAGTACTTC.

V usage is TRBV20-1 and J usage is TRBJ1-5, with 9 nucleotides matching TRBD1. There are 14 residues in the CDR3. Germline V gives CDR1 DFQATT, CDR2 SNEGSKA (reference sequence). With V trimmed by 6 bases and J by 2 bases, 5 bases remained unmatched. The CDR3 loop is CSAEGQGRNQPQHF. The CDR3 bases are TGCAGTGCAGAGGGACAGGGTCGCAATCAGCCCCAGCATTTT.

This chain links TRBV7-4 with TRBJ2-5; TRBD1 might be the D (7 bases). The J call may be in error: the DNA end matches TRBJ2-1 better. From germline, CDR1 is SGHVT and CDR2 SQSDAQ. The CDR3 spans 14 residues. The CDR3 DNA reads TGTGCCAGCAGCTTAGGCGGGACAGTCACTGAGCAGTTCTTC. Protein: CASSLGGTVTEQFF.

In this sample, this clonotype turned up many times. The V and J genes are TRBV7-9 and TRBJ2-7; D perhaps matches TRBD2 (6 bases). Per the germline V gene, CDR1 is SEHNR and CDR2 is FQNEAQ (reference sequence). V dropped 5 bases and J dropped 4 bases, with 18 bases sitting between them. The CDR3 is 15 amino acids. The CDR3, as DNA: TGTGCCAGCAGCCCCTTGAGTGGGAGGATTTACGAGCAGTACTTC. Translated, it gives CASSPLSGRIYEQYF. Full variable domain (missing parts from reference TRBV7-9 and TRBJ2-7): DTGVSQNPRHKITKRGQNVTFRCDPISEHNRLYWYRQTLGQGPEFLTYFQNEAQLEKSRLLSDRFSAERPKGSFSTLEIQRTEQGDSAMYLCASSPLSGRIYEQYFGPGTRLTVT.